This TCR beta chain was documented in a study of tumor-infiltrating lymphocytes in localized non-small cell lung cancer. Study results and limitations: Immunotypes IM1 and IM2 had similar TCR-derived T-cell fractions.

On this clone: Its antigen is still unknown.

Clones were sequenced by immunoSEQ multiplex PCR, and TCRdb holds only the in-frame ones, with some missing. The sample gives fewer than 20,000 clones, roughly two thirds of which show up once; around 5.9% is in the top ten. The CDR3 totals 14 residues. V shed 3 bases and J shed 8 bases, with 16 bases lying between them. Germline V lookup: CDR1 KGHSH, CDR2 LQKENI. Material for sequencing was lung tumor tissue. The sequence was collected from a human donor with non-small cell lung cancer. The chain joins TRBV18 to TRBJ1-2; weak D call: TRBD1 (6 bases). CDR3 DNA sequence: TGTGCCAGCTCACCCACCAGGGGAGTTGTGGGCTACACCTTC. Translation gives CASSPTRGVVGYTF. Full variable domain (rest looked up from reference TRBV18 and TRBJ1-2): NAGVMQNPRHLVRRRGQEARLRCSPMKGHSHVYWYRQLPEEGLKFMVYLQKENIIDESGMPKERFSAEFPKEGPSILRIQQVVRGDSAAYFCASSPTRGVVGYTFGSGTRLTVV.